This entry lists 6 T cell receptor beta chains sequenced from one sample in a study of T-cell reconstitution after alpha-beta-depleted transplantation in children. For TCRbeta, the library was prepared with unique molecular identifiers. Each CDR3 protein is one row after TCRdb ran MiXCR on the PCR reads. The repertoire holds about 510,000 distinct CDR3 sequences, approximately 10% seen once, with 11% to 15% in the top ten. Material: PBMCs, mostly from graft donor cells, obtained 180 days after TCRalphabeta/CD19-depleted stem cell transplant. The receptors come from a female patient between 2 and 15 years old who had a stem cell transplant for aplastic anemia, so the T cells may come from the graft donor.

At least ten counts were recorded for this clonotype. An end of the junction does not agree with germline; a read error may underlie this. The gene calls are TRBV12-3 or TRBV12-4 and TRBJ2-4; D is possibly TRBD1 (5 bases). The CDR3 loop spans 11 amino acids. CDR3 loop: CASRQGRFSTF. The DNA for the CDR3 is TGTGCCAGCCGGCAGGGCCGCTTTTCCACCTTC.

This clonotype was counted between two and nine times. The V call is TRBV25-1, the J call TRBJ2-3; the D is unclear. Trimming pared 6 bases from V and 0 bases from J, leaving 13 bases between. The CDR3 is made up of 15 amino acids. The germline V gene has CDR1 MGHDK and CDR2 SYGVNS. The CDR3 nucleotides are TGTGCCAGCAGCCCTCGCGTGGCTAGCACAGATACGCAGTATTTT. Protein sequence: CASSPRVASTDTQYF.

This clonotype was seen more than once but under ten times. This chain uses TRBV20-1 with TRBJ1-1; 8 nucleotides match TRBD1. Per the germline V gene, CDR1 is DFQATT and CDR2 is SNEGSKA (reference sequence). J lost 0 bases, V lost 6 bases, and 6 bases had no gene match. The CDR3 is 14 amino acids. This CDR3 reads CSARRTGMNTEAFF. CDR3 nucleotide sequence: TGCAGTGCCCGTCGGACAGGGATGAACACTGAAGCTTTCTTT.

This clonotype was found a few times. The CDR3: CASSQGRDRRPSYEQYV. For the CDR3, the DNA is TGTGCCAGCAGCCAGGGCCGGGACAGGCGCCCGTCCTACGAGCAGTACGTC. The J gene is TRBJ2-7, the V gene TRBV14; 8 bases fit TRBD1. This CDR3 is 17 amino acids long. Germline-derived CDR1 and CDR2 are SGHDN and FVKESK. V shed 3 bases and J 1 base; nucleotides not matched to a gene: 11.

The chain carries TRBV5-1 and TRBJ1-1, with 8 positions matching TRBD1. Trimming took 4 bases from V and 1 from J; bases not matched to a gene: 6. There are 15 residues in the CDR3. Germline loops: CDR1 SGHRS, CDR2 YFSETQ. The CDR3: CASSRQGASNTEAFF. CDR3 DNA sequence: TGCGCCAGCAGCAGGCAGGGGGCTTCGAACACTGAAGCTTTCTTT.

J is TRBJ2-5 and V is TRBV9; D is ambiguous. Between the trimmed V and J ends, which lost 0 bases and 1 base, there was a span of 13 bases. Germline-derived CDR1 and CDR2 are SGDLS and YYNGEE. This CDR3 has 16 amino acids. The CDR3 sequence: CASSVEPRNSQETQYF. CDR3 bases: TGTGCCAGCAGCGTAGAGCCCCGGAACAGCCAAGAGACCCAGTACTTC.